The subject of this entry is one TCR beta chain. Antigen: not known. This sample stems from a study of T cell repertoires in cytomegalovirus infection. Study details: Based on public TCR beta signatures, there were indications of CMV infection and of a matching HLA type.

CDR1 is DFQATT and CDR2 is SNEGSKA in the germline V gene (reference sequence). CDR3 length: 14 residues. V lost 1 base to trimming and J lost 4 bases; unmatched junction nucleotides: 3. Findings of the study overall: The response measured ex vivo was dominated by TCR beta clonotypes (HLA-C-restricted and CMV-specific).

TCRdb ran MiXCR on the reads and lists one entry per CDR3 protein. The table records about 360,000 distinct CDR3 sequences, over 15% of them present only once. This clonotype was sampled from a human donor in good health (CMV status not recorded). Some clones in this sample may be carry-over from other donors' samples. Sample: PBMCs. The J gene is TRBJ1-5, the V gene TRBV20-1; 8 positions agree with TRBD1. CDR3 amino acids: CSARAGTGNQPQHF. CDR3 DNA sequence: TGCAGTGCTAGAGCAGGGACAGGTAATCAGCCCCAGCATTTT.